This TCR beta chain was captured in a study of blood T cells in healthy people across ages. PCR was performed a second time for about 7 to 11 cycles using a sample-barcoded 5' primer and a J-beta primer mix. One entry per CDR3 protein, called by TCRdb with MiXCR from the 5' RACE reads. Of about 1.1 million distinct CDR3 sequences listed, 35% to 45% were seen once; the top ten hold approximately 14%. Regarding this clonotype: The antigen remains undetermined.

The study's findings and limits: PBMCs went unsorted, and a conclusive naive versus antigen-experienced comparison was therefore prevented. The diversity estimates, figures obtained from one million T cells, were considered underestimates.

The CDR3 is 13 residues long. Trimming took 3 bases from V and 0 from J, leaving 8 bases between them. Germline V gene sequence: CDR1 SQVTM, CDR2 ANQGSEA. Sequenced: blood. The receptor was derived from a man aged 18 to 35 in good health. This chain connects TRBV29-1 to TRBJ1-1; D is unresolved. The CDR3 protein is CSVDRRMNTEAFF. CDR3 bases: TGCAGCGTTGATCGGCGGATGAACACTGAAGCTTTCTTT.